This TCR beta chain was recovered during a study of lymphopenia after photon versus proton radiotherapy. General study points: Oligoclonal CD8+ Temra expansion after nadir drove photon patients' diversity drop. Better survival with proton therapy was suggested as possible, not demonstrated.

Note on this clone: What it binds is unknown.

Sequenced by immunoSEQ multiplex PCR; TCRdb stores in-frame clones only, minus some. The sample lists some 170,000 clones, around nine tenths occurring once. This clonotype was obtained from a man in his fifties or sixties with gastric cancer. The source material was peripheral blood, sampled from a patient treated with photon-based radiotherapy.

In DNA form, the CDR3 reads TGTGCCAGCAGCTTAGAATCTGAAGCTTTCTTT. It codes for CASSLESEAFF. V usage is TRBV11-1 and J usage is TRBJ1-1; the D is unclear. Germline lookup yields CDR1 SGHAT and CDR2 FQDESV (reference sequence). The CDR3 covers 11 residues. V was shortened by 1 base and J by 6 bases, with 3 bases between the two germline ends.